This T cell receptor (beta chain) was obtained from a study of control samples from healthy donors and cancer patients. Repertoires were generated with immunoSEQ multiplex PCR, while TCRdb's copy carries only in-frame clones and drops some. The table records about 82,000 clones, about 89% of them present only once. The CDR3 is 11 residues long. The V gene lost 7 bases and the J gene lost 11 bases, with 14 bases spanning the gap. Looked up from germline, CDR1 is LGHDT and CDR2 is YNNKEL (reference sequence). This clonotype was obtained from a man aged 50 to 59 in good health. Sequencing was carried out using blood. The chain employs TRBV3-1 (or the pseudogene TRBV3-2) and TRBJ1-1; D is ambiguous. The CDR3 loop is CASTSGNFAFF. In DNA, the CDR3 is TGTGCCAGCACCTCGGGGAACTTTGCTTTCTTT.